A single sample gave rise to the 31 T cell receptor beta chains below, sequenced in a study of blood T cell repertoires in COVID-19. The protocol was immunoSEQ multiplex PCR, while the TCRdb copy is restricted to in-frame clones and leaves out a portion. The sample has 110,000 to 150,000 clones; 80% to 85% are singletons. Sequencing input: peripheral blood. These receptors were obtained from a human donor in a cohort sampled during active COVID-19.

Here the CDR3 reads CASSIGVTGANVLTF. The DNA of the CDR3 is TGTGCCAGTAGTATCGGGGTAACTGGGGCCAACGTCCTGACTTTC. The chain is built from TRBV19 and TRBJ2-6, with TRBD2 as a possible D gene (5 bases). Trimming removed 3 bases from V and 2 bases from J, with 8 bases in between. CDR1 is LNHDA, CDR2 SQIVND, per germline (reference sequence). The CDR3 spans 15 residues.

The J gene is TRBJ1-1, the V gene TRBV19, with TRBD1 as a possible D gene (5 bases). Trimming pared 6 bases from V and 5 bases from J, leaving 16 bases between. Germline assignment: CDR1 LNHDA and CDR2 SQIVND (reference sequence). CDR3 length: 14 residues. This CDR3 is CASRSGTGVTEAFF. The CDR3 region has the DNA TGTGCCAGTAGGTCCGGGACTGGGGTAACTGAAGCTTTCTTT.

J is TRBJ1-4 and V is TRBV5-5; maybe TRBD1 (6 bases). The CDR3 spans 16 residues. Germline V gene sequence: CDR1 SGHKS, CDR2 YYEKEE (reference sequence). Trimming stripped 0 bases from V and 5 bases from J, with 14 bases between. CDR3 amino acids: CASSLGAGQGNEKLFF. The CDR3 coding sequence is TGTGCCAGCAGCTTGGGAGCAGGGCAGGGGAATGAAAAACTGTTTTTT.

The chain links TRBV28 to TRBJ1-6; 7 bases agree with TRBD1. V lost 4 bases to trimming and J lost 6 bases; unmatched junction nucleotides: 6. Per germline, CDR1 MDHEN and CDR2 SYDVKM. The length of the CDR3 is 15 residues. The CDR3 region is CASSYEQGLNSPLHF. For the CDR3, the DNA is TGTGCCAGCAGTTATGAACAGGGGCTTAATTCACCCCTCCACTTT.

The CDR3 nucleotides read TGTGCCAGTAGCGCAACAGGGGGCAGGGGCAATCAGCCCCAGCATTTT. Translated: CASSATGGRGNQPQHF. V and J are TRBV19 and TRBJ1-5, with TRBD1 matching 9 bases. V trimming: 6 bases; J trimming: 2 bases; junction bases outside the gene matches: 8. Per the germline V gene, CDR1 is LNHDA and CDR2 is SQIVND (reference sequence). The CDR3 has 16 amino acids.

The genes are TRBV5-8 and TRBJ2-5; 8 positions match TRBD2. V was clipped by 0 bases and J by 2 bases; unmatched bases: 9. From germline, CDR1 is SGHTS and CDR2 YDEGEE. The CDR3 covers 17 residues. CDR3 DNA sequence: TGTGCCAGCAGCTTGGGATTTGCGGGGGGTCCACAAGAGACCCAGTACTTC. Its translation is CASSLGFAGGPQETQYF.

The chain recombines TRBV24-1 with TRBJ2-3, with 9 bases lining up with TRBD1. CDR1 and CDR2 (germline): KGHDR, SFDVKD. Germline trimming cut 4 bases from V and 4 bases from J; bases unmatched to any gene: 8. This CDR3 spans 16 amino acids. CDR3 loop: CATSDPGTGRPDTQYF. The DNA for the CDR3 is TGTGCCACCAGTGACCCCGGGACAGGGAGGCCAGATACGCAGTATTTT.

This clone was observed a single time. The chain couples TRBV27 to TRBJ1-5; no definite D call. The CDR3 loop spans 15 amino acids. The germline V gene encodes CDR1 MNHEY and CDR2 SMNVEV (reference sequence). Trimming took off 2 bases at V and 3 bases at J, with 11 bases between the two ends. CDR3 amino acids: CASSLESGFNQPQHF. The CDR3 nucleotides are TGTGCCAGCAGTTTAGAGTCCGGGTTCAATCAGCCCCAGCATTTT.

This clone was seen a few times. The chain is built from TRBV12-3 or TRBV12-4 and TRBJ2-7; no clear D gene. CDR3 size: 13 residues. V gave up 5 bases and J gave up 2 bases, with 10 bases separating them. CDR3 residues: CASSGTVTYEQYF. The CDR3 DNA follows: TGTGCCAGCAGTGGAACAGTCACCTACGAGCAGTACTTC.

V is TRBV12-3 or TRBV12-4 and J is TRBJ2-7, with TRBD2 matching over 10 bases. The V segment lost 6 bases and the J segment 6 bases; nucleotides outside the gene matches: 5. The CDR3 runs 13 residues. The CDR3 DNA is TGTGCCAGCAGGCCAGCGGGGGGGACCGAGCAGTACTTC. This codes for CASRPAGGTEQYF.

The chain employs TRBV7-9 and TRBJ2-2; 9 nucleotides line up with TRBD1. This CDR3 has 14 residues. V shed 4 bases, J shed 6 bases, and the junction held 3 bases outside the gene matches. Germline CDR1 reads SEHNR; CDR2 reads FQNEAQ (reference sequence). The CDR3 loop reads CASSYTGGPGELFF. In nucleotides, the CDR3 is TGTGCCAGCAGCTATACAGGGGGCCCCGGGGAGCTGTTTTTT.

J is TRBJ1-4 and V is TRBV19; D ambiguous. The V and J ends lost 7 bases and 8 bases respectively, with 17 bases between them. Germline-derived CDR1 and CDR2 are LNHDA and SQIVND (reference sequence). The CDR3 is 14 residues long. Here the CDR3 reads CASTSGNPREKLFF. DNA for the CDR3: TGTGCCAGTACCTCCGGGAACCCACGGGAAAAACTGTTTTTT.

This clone came up once. The genes are TRBV19 and TRBJ2-5; perhaps TRBD1 as D (7 bases). The germline gives CDR1 LNHDA, CDR2 SQIVND (reference sequence). Trimming left V 3 bases short and J 1 base short, with 18 bases between. The CDR3 contains 17 residues. The CDR3 reads CASSMRPGGPAQETQYF. DNA of the CDR3: TGTGCCAGTAGTATGAGGCCAGGGGGGCCGGCCCAAGAGACCCAGTACTTC.

The chain is built from TRBV3-1 (or the pseudogene TRBV3-2) and TRBJ2-3; TRBD1 is a possible D gene (5 bases). The CDR3 has 14 residues. CDR1 is LGHDT and CDR2 is YNNKEL in the germline V gene (reference sequence). With 1 base removed from V and 2 bases from J, the gap between germline ends came to 7 bases. The CDR3 DNA follows: TGTGCCAGCAGCCAAGGGGGCTTCACAGATACGCAGTATTTT. It is translated as CASSQGGFTDTQYF.

The chain has TRBV19 and TRBJ1-5, with a weak D call TRBD1 (6 bases). Germline CDR1 is LNHDA and CDR2 is SQIVND (reference sequence). Trimming took 7 bases from V and 0 from J, leaving 13 bases between them. The CDR3 spans 15 residues. The CDR3, as DNA: TGTGCCAGTAACCTTGACAGGTATAGCAATCAGCCCCAGCATTTT. It is translated as CASNLDRYSNQPQHF.

V and J are TRBV7-2 and TRBJ2-7, with 8 bases fitting TRBD1. CDR3 length: 19 residues. Germline lookup yields CDR1 SGHTA and CDR2 FQGNSA. Trimming took 5 bases from V and 2 from J; bases not matched to a gene: 20. The CDR3 is CASSPVRSFGQGMTYEQYF. The CDR3 DNA reads TGTGCCAGCAGCCCAGTTCGGTCTTTTGGACAGGGCATGACCTACGAGCAGTACTTC.

This clone was observed a single time. The rearrangement links TRBV5-1 to TRBJ2-7, with no clear D. CDR1 SGHRS and CDR2 YFSETQ come from the germline V gene. V dropped 4 bases and J dropped 2 bases, with 16 bases sitting between them. This CDR3 region has 15 residues. For the CDR3, the DNA is TGCGCCAGCAGCCAGCTGGGTCAGGTTCCCTACGAGCAGTACTTC. It encodes CASSQLGQVPYEQYF. Supplemented by reference TRBV5-1 and TRBJ2-7, the full variable domain reads KAGVTQTPRYLIKTRGQQVTLSCSPISGHRSVSWYQQTPGQGLQFLFEYFSETQRNKGNFPGRFSGRQFSNSRSEMNVSTLELGDSALYLCASSQLGQVPYEQYFGPGTRLTVT.

This clone is a singleton in its sample. The same CDR3 also results from other DNA sequences found in this sample. The V and J genes are TRBV18 and TRBJ2-5, with TRBD1 matching over 8 bases. V shed 1 base and J 2 bases; nucleotides not matched to a gene: 3. Germline CDR1 KGHSH, CDR2 LQKENI. This CDR3 region has 15 residues. CDR3 sequence: CASSPRTGGQETQYF. The CDR3 coding sequence is TGTGCCAGCTCACCACGAACAGGGGGGCAAGAGACCCAGTACTTC.

V gene TRBV7-2 combines with J gene TRBJ1-2; D might be TRBD1 (6 bases). The CDR3 spans 15 residues. The germline V and J ends were trimmed by 8 bases and 7 bases, with 23 bases remaining between them. The germline CDR1 and CDR2 sequences are SGHTA and FQGNSA. In DNA, the CDR3 is TGTGCCAGCGGATTTTTACTAGGACAGAGGAGTGGCTACACCTTC. The encoded protein is CASGFLLGQRSGYTF.

J is TRBJ2-1 and V is TRBV7-9; weak D call: TRBD2 (6 bases). Looked up from germline, CDR1 is SEHNR and CDR2 is FQNEAQ (reference sequence). The CDR3 spans 16 residues. Trimming stripped 2 bases from V and 0 bases from J, with 11 bases between. CDR3 loop: CASSLLARSSYNEQFF. DNA of the CDR3: TGTGCCAGCAGCTTACTAGCGAGGAGCTCCTACAATGAGCAGTTCTTC.

V is TRBV6-5 and J is TRBJ1-6; 8 bases match TRBD1. Germline trimming cut 7 bases from V and 7 bases from J; bases unmatched to any gene: 9. Germline CDR1 and CDR2: MNHEY and SVGAGI. The CDR3 runs to 15 residues. The DNA for the CDR3 is TGTGCCAGCATCCCACCCGGACAGGGAAATTCACCCCTCCACTTT. Its translation is CASIPPGQGNSPLHF.

The sample holds one count of this clone. The rearrangement joins TRBV19 to TRBJ2-4, with TRBD1 as a possible D gene (6 bases). The CDR3 is made up of 14 amino acids. V was pared by 5 bases and J by 16 bases, with 24 bases between. The germline gives CDR1 LNHDA, CDR2 SQIVND (reference sequence). CDR3 nucleotides: TGTGCCAGTAGTTCAACAACGGACAGACTGCAACCCTACTTC. Amino acids: CASSSTTDRLQPYF.

The V and J genes are TRBV7-2 and TRBJ2-7; 9 positions match TRBD2. This CDR3 spans 16 amino acids. The V segment lost 1 base and the J segment 5 bases; nucleotides outside the gene matches: 9. Germline V CDR1 and CDR2: SGHTA, FQGNSA. The CDR3: CASSLVTAGGVDEQYF. CDR3 coding DNA: TGTGCCAGCAGCTTAGTTACAGCGGGGGGAGTCGACGAGCAGTACTTC. The full variable domain, with the rest looked up from reference TRBV7-2 and TRBJ2-7, is GAGVSQSPSNKVTEKGKDVELRCDPISGHTALYWYRQSLGQGLEFLIYFQGNSAPDKSGLPSDRFSAERTGGSVSTLTIQRTQQEDSAVYLCASSLVTAGGVDEQYFGPGTRLTVT.

This chain connects TRBV24-1 to TRBJ2-2; perhaps TRBD1 as D (5 bases). Germline CDR1 reads KGHDR; CDR2 reads SFDVKD. There are 14 residues in the CDR3. The V end lost 0 bases, the J end lost 4 bases, and 5 bases lay between the germline ends. The DNA for the CDR3 is TGTGCCACCAGTGATTTGCAGGGCACCGGGGAGCTGTTTTTT. Amino acid sequence: CATSDLQGTGELFF.

The chain joins TRBV6-5 to TRBJ2-7; 9 bases agree with TRBD2. CDR1 MNHEY and CDR2 SVGAGI come from the germline V gene. V lost 5 bases and J lost 2; bases outside the gene matches: 7. CDR3 length: 15 residues. The CDR3 region has the DNA TGTGCCAGCAGTCTAGAGCGGGGGGTTCCCTACGAGCAGTACTTC. Translation gives CASSLERGVPYEQYF.

The chain combines TRBV19 with TRBJ2-3; 15 bases align to TRBD2. Germline values: CDR1 LNHDA, CDR2 SQIVND (reference sequence). The trim removed 5 bases at V and 7 bases at J, leaving 22 bases unmatched. CDR3 length: 21 amino acids. CDR3 sequence reads: CASSPGPGTSGGPGRMHTQYF. CDR3 nucleotide sequence: TGTGCCAGTAGTCCAGGCCCCGGGACTAGCGGGGGGCCGGGTAGGATGCATACGCAGTATTTT.

The chain recombines TRBV14 with TRBJ2-1; 10 bases line up with TRBD1. Germline-derived CDR1 and CDR2 are SGHDN and FVKESK. V shed 4 bases, J shed 1 base, and the junction held 4 bases outside the gene matches. This CDR3 contains 16 residues. CDR3 DNA: TGTGCCAGCAGCCCGGGGACAGGGGAATCCTACAATGAGCAGTTCTTC. This codes for CASSPGTGESYNEQFF.

For the CDR3, the DNA is TGTGCCAGCAGCTCCCGTGGCGGGGCGCACACAGATACGCAGTATTTT. This translates into CASSSRGGAHTDTQYF. The V gene is TRBV7-2, the J gene TRBJ2-3, with a tentative D call TRBD2 (6 bases). CDR1 SGHTA and CDR2 FQGNSA come from the germline V gene. This CDR3 comprises 16 residues. Trimming left V 4 bases short and J 2 bases short, with 16 bases between.

On this clone itself: One end of the junction varies from germline; a read error may be responsible. The chain joins TRBV7-7 to TRBJ2-3; the match to TRBD1 covers 9 bases. The CDR3 is made up of 15 amino acids. Looked up from germline, CDR1 is SSHAT and CDR2 is FNYEAQ (reference sequence). The CDR3 is CASSLGDRVADTQYF. CDR3 nucleotides: TGTGCTAGCAGCTTAGGGGACAGGGTGGCAGATACGCAGTATTTT.

This CDR3 reads CASSYKVTGDTGELFF. The CDR3 region has the DNA TGTGCCAGCAGTTACAAAGTTACAGGGGACACCGGGGAGCTGTTTTTT. This chain uses TRBV6-5 with TRBJ2-2; 7 bases fit TRBD1. Germline V CDR1 and CDR2: MNHEY, SVGAGI. There are 16 residues in the CDR3. After removal of 2 bases from V and 3 bases from J, the junction contained 6 bases not matched to a gene.

The chain employs TRBV4-1 and TRBJ1-6; 7 bases agree with TRBD1. V lost 4 bases and J lost 0; bases outside the gene matches: 3. This CDR3 comprises 16 residues. Germline V gene lookup returns CDR1 MGHRA and CDR2 YSYEKL. DNA of the CDR3: TGCGCCAGCAGCCCGACAGGGAGCTCCTATAATTCACCCCTCCACTTT. Its protein product is CASSPTGSSYNSPLHF.